The 32 T cell receptor beta chains reported below all come from one sample, sequenced in a study of read filtering for tumor transcriptome and immune sequencing (dated by TCRdb to 2018 to 2020). TCRdb lists the instrument as Illumina HiSeq 4000. TCR libraries were built from 400 to 450 ng RNA with the Immunoverse kit, using molecular barcoded adaptors covering alpha/delta and beta/gamma chains. The public sequencing data were trimmed at Q25 with fastp and processed into clonotypes with MiXCR by TCRdb, which kept only in-frame beta chains. Every distinct CDR3 protein forms one entry, paired with its most common genes and DNA. In all, the sample holds approximately 43,000 distinct CDR3 sequences, and 13% of those were seen once. The top ten clones comprise approximately 30% of the sample. The specimen was a population of CD138-negative cells sorted from bone marrow. According to the study, the label for this sample's cell subset or site signals: bone marrow mononuclear cells depleted of CD138+ plasma/myeloma cells by negative magnetic selection. Receptors were obtained from a donor over 35 with multiple myeloma.

This clonotype showed up many times. V is TRBV29-1 and J is TRBJ1-2; a possible D gene is TRBD1 (5 bases). The ends were cut back, 1 base at V and 5 bases at J, with 14 bases in the middle. This CDR3 contains 14 residues. CDR1 SQVTM and CDR2 ANQGSEA come from the germline V gene. CDR3 region: CSVEGGRDDYGYTF. The CDR3 DNA is TGCAGCGTTGAAGGGGGGAGGGACGATTATGGCTACACCTTC.

This clonotype was recorded many times. The chain has TRBV7-9 and TRBJ1-1; the D is unclear. The germline gives CDR1 SEHNR, CDR2 FQNEAQ (reference sequence). The CDR3 is made up of 15 amino acids. Trimming cost V 5 bases and J 2 bases, with 15 bases left between them. CDR3 in amino acids: CASSLFRTVNTEAFF. In DNA, the CDR3 is TGTGCCAGCAGCCTTTTCCGGACGGTTAACACTGAAGCTTTCTTT.

This clonotype has at least ten counts. The chain joins TRBV28 to TRBJ2-5, with 12 bases aligning to TRBD2. Germline loops: CDR1 MDHEN, CDR2 SYDVKM. CDR3 size: 14 residues. With 7 bases clipped from V and 2 bases from J, the junction kept 2 bases outside the gene matches. The CDR3 DNA reads as TGTGCCAGCAACCTAGCGGGAGGGCAAGAGACCCAGTACTTC. It translates to CASNLAGGQETQYF.

This clonotype was found many times. This chain connects TRBV6-1 to TRBJ1-2; tentative D call: TRBD1 (5 bases). This CDR3 has 18 residues. Germline CDR1 MNHNS, CDR2 SASEGT. Trimming took 6 bases from V and 2 from J, leaving 25 bases between them. As DNA, the CDR3 is TGTGCCAGCAGCTGGGGGGGGACCGGTTCCCTCTACAACTATGGCTACACCTTC. As protein: CASSWGGTGSLYNYGYTF.

This clonotype was found a few times. V gene TRBV5-1 combines with J gene TRBJ2-3, with a weak D call TRBD2 (6 bases). This CDR3 spans 13 amino acids. V shed 4 bases and J shed 2 bases, with 8 bases lying between them. The germline V gene has CDR1 SGHRS and CDR2 YFSETQ. The CDR3 here is CASSAGNTDTQYF. CDR3 nucleotide sequence: TGCGCCAGCAGCGCGGGAAACACAGATACGCAGTATTTT.

The table lists this clonotype with many counts. The gene calls are TRBV20-1 and TRBJ1-4; D perhaps matches TRBD1 (6 bases). Germline V gives CDR1 DFQATT, CDR2 SNEGSKA (reference sequence). The CDR3 length is 14 residues. With 6 bases removed from V and 6 bases from J, the gap between germline ends came to 17 bases. CDR3 amino acids: CSAQEGGGDEKLFF. The CDR3 coding sequence is TGCAGTGCCCAGGAGGGAGGGGGAGATGAAAAACTGTTTTTT.

This clonotype was counted many times. The V gene is TRBV6-6, the J gene TRBJ1-4; D not resolved. The CDR3 sequence is 17 residues long. CDR1 is MNHNY and CDR2 is SVGAGI in the germline V gene (reference sequence). The V gene lost 0 bases and the J gene lost 0 bases, with 11 bases spanning the gap. The CDR3 is CASSYSNPTATNEKLFF. CDR3 in DNA: TGTGCCAGCAGTTACTCGAACCCGACGGCAACTAATGAAAAACTGTTTTTT.

On this clonotype: The germline gene is not matched at one end of the junction; a read error may be the cause. The rearrangement uses TRBV20-1 and TRBJ1-5; D gene unclear. CDR3 length: 13 residues. CDR1 is DFQATT, CDR2 SNEGSKA, per germline (reference sequence). The CDR3 spells CSATENSSQPQHF. In nucleotides, the CDR3 is TGCAGTGCTACGGAGAATAGCAGTCAGCCCCAGCATTTT.

The sample holds many counts of this clonotype. The genes are TRBV20-1 and TRBJ2-1, with TRBD2 matching 15 bases. V gave up 0 bases and J gave up 1 base; unmatched junction bases: 13. This CDR3 is built from 21 residues. Germline V gene sequence: CDR1 DFQATT, CDR2 SNEGSKA (reference sequence). This CDR3 reads CSARDQFRTSGRARSYNEQFF. CDR3 sequence (DNA): TGCAGTGCTAGAGATCAATTTAGGACTAGCGGGAGGGCCAGATCCTACAATGAGCAGTTCTTC.

This clonotype was counted ten times or more. CDR3 amino acids: CASSPPLAGVGRDTQYF. The CDR3 nucleotides read TGTGCCAGCAGCCCTCCTCTAGCGGGAGTCGGTCGAGATACGCAGTATTTT. The V gene is TRBV7-9, the J gene TRBJ2-3; 10 nucleotides line up with TRBD2. V dropped 5 bases and J dropped 5; count of bases not matched to a gene: 13. The CDR3 totals 17 residues. The germline gives CDR1 SEHNR, CDR2 FQNEAQ (reference sequence).

This clonotype was recorded a few times. The chain combines TRBV11-2 with TRBJ2-5; 8 nucleotides agree with TRBD2. Losses at the gene ends were 3 bases for V and 4 bases for J; bases not matched to a gene: 4. Germline lookup yields CDR1 SGHAT and CDR2 FQNNGV. This CDR3 region has 14 residues. The CDR3 here is CASSLWAGGETQYF. Written as DNA, the CDR3 is TGTGCCAGCAGCTTGTGGGCGGGAGGAGAGACCCAGTACTTC.

This clonotype occurred many times. The CDR3 is CASSWGANTGELFF. The CDR3 region has the DNA TGTGCCAGCAGCTGGGGTGCGAACACCGGGGAGCTGTTTTTT. This chain uses TRBV7-8 with TRBJ2-2; no definite D call. CDR1 is SGHVS, CDR2 FQNEAQ, per germline. Trimming stripped 4 bases from V and 0 bases from J, with 6 bases between. This CDR3 contains 14 residues.

This clonotype was seen many times. V is TRBV28 and J is TRBJ2-7; the D gene is possibly TRBD1 (6 bases). Trimming took 6 bases from V and 3 from J, leaving 9 bases between them. The germline CDR1 and CDR2 sequences are MDHEN and SYDVKM. The CDR3 runs to 12 residues. Here the CDR3 reads CASSPRGYEQYF. CDR3 bases: TGTGCCAGCAGCCCCAGGGGCTACGAGCAGTACTTC.

The J gene is TRBJ2-1, the V gene TRBV4-2, with 8 bases aligning to TRBD2. The CDR3 length is 15 residues. V was clipped by 0 bases and J by 10 bases; unmatched bases: 8. The V gene's germline CDR1 is LGHNA and CDR2 YNFKEQ. CDR3 DNA sequence: TGTGCCAGCAGCCAAGATCGAGCGGGAGTCAACGAGCAGTTCTTC. As protein: CASSQDRAGVNEQFF.

This clonotype has a count of ten or more. The CDR3 DNA sequence: TGCAGTGCTAGAAGGCGACAAGAGACCCAGTACTTC. This codes for CSARRRQETQYF. The V call is TRBV20-1, the J call TRBJ2-5; no firm D call. V lost 2 bases, J lost 2 bases, and 6 bases lay in between. Germline V lookup: CDR1 DFQATT, CDR2 SNEGSKA (reference sequence). The CDR3 sequence is 12 residues long.

This clonotype is medium-sized by share. The rearrangement joins TRBV11-2 to TRBJ2-1; TRBD1 agrees at 7 bases. Trimming at V came to 5 bases and at J to 7 bases, leaving 8 bases not matched to a gene. This CDR3 comprises 14 residues. CDR1 and CDR2 from the germline V gene are SGHAT and FQNNGV. The CDR3 reads CASSPVGTVNEQFF. The DNA for the CDR3 is TGTGCCAGCAGCCCAGTGGGGACAGTAAATGAGCAGTTCTTC.

This clonotype was observed at least ten times. The V gene is TRBV5-4, the J gene TRBJ1-1; no definite D call. Trimming took off 1 base at V and 2 bases at J, with 0 bases between the two ends. Germline V gene sequence: CDR1 SGHNT, CDR2 YYREEE (reference sequence). The CDR3 loop spans 11 amino acids. CDR3 DNA sequence: TGTGCCAGCAGCTTGAACACTGAAGCTTTCTTT. This codes for CASSLNTEAFF.

This clonotype appeared once. Since a much larger clone is just one base distant, this may be a read error. This chain links TRBV29-1 with TRBJ2-3; D not resolved. Germline CDR1 SQVTM, CDR2 ANQGSEA. This CDR3 is built from 11 residues. The V end lost 6 bases, the J end lost 5 bases, and 9 bases lay between the germline ends. CDR3 nucleotides: TGCAGCGTGGCGGAAATAGATACGCAGTATTTT. Translating it yields CSVAEIDTQYF.

In its sample, this clonotype was seen many times. The chain combines TRBV5-1 with TRBJ2-3; 8 bases fit TRBD2. The CDR3 is 16 residues long. The V and J ends lost 1 base and 0 bases, in that order; junction bases with no gene match: 4. Germline V gene data show CDR1 as SGHRS and CDR2 as YFSETQ. CDR3 sequence reads: CASSLLSGSSTDTQYF. CDR3 nucleotide sequence: TGCGCCAGCAGCTTGCTCAGCGGGAGTAGCACAGATACGCAGTATTTT. The complete variable domain, with remaining parts taken from reference TRBV5-1 and TRBJ2-3, reads KAGVTQTPRYLIKTRGQQVTLSCSPISGHRSVSWYQQTPGQGLQFLFEYFSETQRNKGNFPGRFSGRQFSNSRSEMNVSTLELGDSALYLCASSLLSGSSTDTQYFGPGTRLTVL.

This clonotype occurred many times. This sequence joins TRBV9 and TRBJ2-7; 10 nucleotides agree with TRBD1. The CDR3 runs 13 residues. V gave up 3 bases and J gave up 6 bases; unmatched junction bases: 3. Germline values: CDR1 SGDLS, CDR2 YYNGEE. The CDR3 is CASSAGQGVEQYF. In DNA, the CDR3 is TGTGCCAGCAGCGCCGGACAGGGGGTCGAGCAGTACTTC.

Notes on this clonotype: This is likely an artifact of a read error, given a far larger clone one base away. The rearrangement links TRBV7-2 to TRBJ1-1; D not certain. The CDR3 is 12 amino acids. CDR1 and CDR2 (germline): SGHTA, FQGNSA. The CDR3 nucleotides are TGCGCCAGCAGCCAGCCAGGAACTGAAGCTCTCTTT. Translated: CASSQPGTEALF.

The V gene is TRBV6-2 or TRBV6-3, the J gene TRBJ2-7; D is unclear. CDR1 is MNHEY and CDR2 is SVGEGT in the germline V gene. The CDR3 is made up of 13 amino acids. Trimming removed 6 bases from V and 2 bases from J, with 11 bases in between. CDR3 nucleotides: TGTGCCAGCAGCAACGGCGCACCCTACGAGCAGTACTTC. This encodes CASSNGAPYEQYF.

This clonotype occurred a few times. The genes are TRBV11-2 and TRBJ2-2; the D gene is possibly TRBD2 (5 bases). V was shortened by 1 base and J by 8 bases, with 8 bases between the two germline ends. The CDR3 length is 13 residues. From germline, CDR1 is SGHAT and CDR2 FQNNGV. CDR3 in amino acids: CASSLGGHGELFF. DNA for the CDR3: TGTGCCAGCAGCTTAGGAGGGCATGGGGAGCTGTTTTTT.

This clonotype was counted ten times or more. The chain carries TRBV7-2 and TRBJ1-1; D unclear. V was pared by 4 bases and J by 5 bases, with 23 bases between. Germline-derived CDR1 and CDR2 are SGHTA and FQGNSA. CDR3 length: 17 residues. CDR3 nucleotide sequence: TGTGCCAGCAGCTCCCGGAGGGCGAAGGTCGAGGGAACTGAAGCTTTCTTT. The encoded protein is CASSSRRAKVEGTEAFF.

Many counts were recorded for this clonotype. The V gene is TRBV7-2, the J gene TRBJ1-6, with 8 bases aligning to TRBD1. The CDR3 covers 15 residues. Germline V gene sequence: CDR1 SGHTA, CDR2 FQGNSA. Germline trimming cut 1 base from V and 10 bases from J; bases unmatched to any gene: 6. The CDR3: CASSLDPNRGSPLHF. The CDR3 bases are TGTGCCAGCAGCTTAGACCCCAACAGGGGGTCACCCCTCCACTTT.

This clonotype occurred many times. The J gene is TRBJ2-1, the V gene TRBV29-1, with D perhaps matching TRBD1 or TRBD2 (5 bases each). This CDR3 region has 13 residues. The germline V gene encodes CDR1 SQVTM and CDR2 ANQGSEA. Trimming took 4 bases from V and 15 from J, leaving 22 bases between them. The CDR3 region has the DNA TGCAGCGTTGTCTTCCGGGACCCCCCTCGTCCGTTCTTC. Amino acids: CSVVFRDPPRPFF.

The table lists this clonotype with many counts. As DNA, the CDR3 is TGTGCCAGTAGTCCCCGGTTGGGCGCCGGCACTGAAGCTTTCTTT. Amino acids: CASSPRLGAGTEAFF. The V and J genes are TRBV19 and TRBJ1-1; no clear D. The length of the CDR3 is 15 residues. CDR1 LNHDA and CDR2 SQIVND come from the germline V gene (reference sequence). V lost 5 bases and J 4 bases, leaving 17 bases between the germline ends.

This clonotype has a count of ten or more. This chain links TRBV28 with TRBJ2-3, with no clear D. Germline V gene sequence: CDR1 MDHEN, CDR2 SYDVKM. V was trimmed by 4 bases and J by 6 bases, leaving 8 bases between them. The CDR3 totals 12 residues. CDR3 amino acids: CASSSGLDTQYF. CDR3 in DNA: TGTGCCAGCAGTTCCGGGCTGGATACGCAGTATTTT.

This clonotype was detected ten times or more. The chain combines TRBV7-2 with TRBJ1-1; D unclear. The V and J ends lost 6 bases and 0 bases respectively, with 8 bases between them. Germline-derived CDR1 and CDR2 are SGHTA and FQGNSA. The CDR3 consists of 13 residues. Written as DNA, the CDR3 is TGTGCCAGCAGACCCTCACTGAACACTGAAGCTTTCTTT. Encoded protein: CASRPSLNTEAFF.

A few counts support this clonotype. Relative to the germline gene, one junction end is altered; a read error may explain this. The V and J genes are TRBV2 and TRBJ1-5; a weak D match, TRBD1 (5 bases). The V gene's germline CDR1 is SNHLY and CDR2 FYNNEI. This CDR3 has 13 amino acids. CDR3 in amino acids: CAGSGGGNQPQHF. The CDR3 DNA reads TGTGCCGGCAGCGGAGGGGGCAATCAGCCCCAGCATTTT.

This clonotype has ten or more counts. V and J are TRBV5-6 and TRBJ1-1, with D perhaps TRBD1 (5 bases). Germline V lookup: CDR1 SGHDT, CDR2 YYEEEE. V was trimmed by 4 bases and J by 6 bases, leaving 10 bases between them. This CDR3 comprises 12 residues. DNA of the CDR3: TGTGCCAGCAGCCGGGGGTACCCTGAAGCTTTCTTT. Protein: CASSRGYPEAFF.

This clonotype was detected once. This sequence is one base from a far larger clone and is likely a read error. The genes are TRBV12-3 or TRBV12-4 and TRBJ2-1, with 7 bases lining up with TRBD1. V was pared by 6 bases and J by 12 bases, with 8 bases of the junction left unmatched. CDR3 size: 12 residues. In nucleotides, the CDR3 is TGTGCCAGCAGAACTACAGGGGTACGGCAGTTCTTC. This translates into CASRTTGVRQFF.